This TCR beta chain was identified in a study of T cell repertoires in ileal Crohn's disease. Produced via immunoSEQ multiplex PCR; TCRdb's table is partial and in-frame only. In the table there are a few thousand clones, 90% of which are singletons. Surgical specimens yielded lamina propria lymphocytes, which were density-gradient separated and then sorted. The CDR3 is 15 residues long. V lost 6 bases to trimming and J lost 0 bases, with 15 bases between them. Germline-derived CDR1 and CDR2 are ENHRY and SYGVKD. Overall study results and limits: Clonal expansions were more frequent in active smokers than non-smokers at surgery.

As to this clone: Its specificity is not known.

The material sequenced was CD4+ T cells sorted from the ileum. The receptor's source is an adult with Crohn's disease. The chain links TRBV10-3 to TRBJ2-7; possibly TRBD2 for D (5 bases). The CDR3 region has the DNA TGTGCCATCAGGGGGAGCGCGGAAAGCTCCTACGAGCAGTACTTC. Encoded protein: CAIRGSAESSYEQYF.